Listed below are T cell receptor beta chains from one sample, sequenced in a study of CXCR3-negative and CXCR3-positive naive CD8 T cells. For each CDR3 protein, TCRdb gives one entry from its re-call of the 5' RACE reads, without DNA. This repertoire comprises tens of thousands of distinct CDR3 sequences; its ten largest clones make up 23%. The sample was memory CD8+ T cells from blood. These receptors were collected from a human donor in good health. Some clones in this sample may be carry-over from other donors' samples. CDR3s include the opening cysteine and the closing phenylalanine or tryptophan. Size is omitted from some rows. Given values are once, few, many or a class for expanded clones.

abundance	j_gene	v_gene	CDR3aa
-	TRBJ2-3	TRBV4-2	CASSQDRGGGDTQYF
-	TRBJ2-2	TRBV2	CASSAWTGNTGELFF
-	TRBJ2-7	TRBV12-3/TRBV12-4	CASSSTGTPDTYEQYF
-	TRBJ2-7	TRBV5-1	CASSMEGSVANYEQYF
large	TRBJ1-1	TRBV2	CASRMTGGPNTEAFF
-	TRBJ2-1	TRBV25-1	CASSAGTSFYNEQFF
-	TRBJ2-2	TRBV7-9	CASSSGTLDGEELFF
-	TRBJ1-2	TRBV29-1	CSVPGGGPAGYTF
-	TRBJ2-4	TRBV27	CASSRWGSRGAKNIQYF
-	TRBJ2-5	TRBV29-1	CSVEAPSGEAREETQYF
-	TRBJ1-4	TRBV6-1	CASSSSPGEYEKLFF
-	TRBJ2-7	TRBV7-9	CASSPRAAYEQYF
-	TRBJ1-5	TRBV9	CASSVDAGANQPQHF
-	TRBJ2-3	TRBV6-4	CASSEGSGSTDTQYF
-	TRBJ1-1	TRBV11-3	CASSLSGTGNTEAFF
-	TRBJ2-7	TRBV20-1	CSARPRGTYEQYF
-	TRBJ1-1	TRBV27	CASRTGTNTEAFF
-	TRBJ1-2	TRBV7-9	CASSPLERDGYTF
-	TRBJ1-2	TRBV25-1	CASSDRVYGYTF
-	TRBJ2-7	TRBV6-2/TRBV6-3	CASTTGTSGGYEQYF
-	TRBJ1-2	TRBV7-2	CASIPPGQGASYGYTF
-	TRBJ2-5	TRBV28	CASTPGPGLFSAETQYF
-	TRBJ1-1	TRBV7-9	CASSSRELTGNTEAFF
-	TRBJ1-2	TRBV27	CASSPTGGGGYTF
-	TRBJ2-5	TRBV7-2	CASSSLDSTGDQETQYF
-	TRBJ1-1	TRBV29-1	CSGFGLGGAFF
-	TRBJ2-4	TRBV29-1	CSVGDRTGAKNIQYF
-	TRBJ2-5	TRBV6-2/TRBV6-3	CASSYSQETQYF
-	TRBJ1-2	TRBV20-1	CSADRDPQGNYGYTF
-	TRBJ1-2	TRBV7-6	CASSLAGFSGYTF
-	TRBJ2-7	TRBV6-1	CASSEEPTGLGQYF
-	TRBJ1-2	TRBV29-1	CSVEKGLYGYTF
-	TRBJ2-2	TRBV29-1	CSVERVGELFF
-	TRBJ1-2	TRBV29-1	CSVEDLMNYGYTF
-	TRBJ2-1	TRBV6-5	CASSYDTSVGINEQFF
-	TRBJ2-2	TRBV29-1	CSVWTDGELFF
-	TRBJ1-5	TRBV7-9	CASSLGDRDQPQHF
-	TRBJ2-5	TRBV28	CAPGTVQETQYF
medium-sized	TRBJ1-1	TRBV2	CASSEGLATDTEAFF
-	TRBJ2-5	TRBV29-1	CSVEGAAAQETQYF
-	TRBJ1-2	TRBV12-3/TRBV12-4	CASSSTVGYINYGYTF
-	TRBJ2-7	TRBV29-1	CSVWGGISYEQYF
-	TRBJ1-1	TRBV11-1	CASSFESRQAFF
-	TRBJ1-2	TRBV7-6	CASSLCANYGYTF
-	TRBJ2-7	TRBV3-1	CASSQEGGILYEQYF
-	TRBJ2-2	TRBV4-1	CASSGTSYTGELFF
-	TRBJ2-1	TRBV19	CASSIGGHEQFF
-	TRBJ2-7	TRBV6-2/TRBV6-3	CASSSPDRRIYEQYF
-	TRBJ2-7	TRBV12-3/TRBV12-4	CASSQASEQYF
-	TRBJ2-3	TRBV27	CASSLLWSNTDTQYF
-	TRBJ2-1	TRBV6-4	CASSLDPMGNEQFF